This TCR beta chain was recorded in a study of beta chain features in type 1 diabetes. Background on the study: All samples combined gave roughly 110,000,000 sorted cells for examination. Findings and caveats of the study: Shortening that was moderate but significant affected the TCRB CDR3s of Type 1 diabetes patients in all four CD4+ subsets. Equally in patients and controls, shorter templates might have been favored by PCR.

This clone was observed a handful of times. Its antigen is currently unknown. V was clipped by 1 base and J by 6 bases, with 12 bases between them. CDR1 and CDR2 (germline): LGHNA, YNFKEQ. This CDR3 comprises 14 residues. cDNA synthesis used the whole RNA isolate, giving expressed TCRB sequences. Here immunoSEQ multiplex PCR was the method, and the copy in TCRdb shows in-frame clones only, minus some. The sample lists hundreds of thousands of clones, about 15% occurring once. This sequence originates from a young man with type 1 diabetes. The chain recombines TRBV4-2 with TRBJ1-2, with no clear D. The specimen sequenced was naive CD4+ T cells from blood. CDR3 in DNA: TGTGCCAGCAGCCAAGGGCACTCGGAGGATGGCTACACCTTC. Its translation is CASSQGHSEDGYTF.